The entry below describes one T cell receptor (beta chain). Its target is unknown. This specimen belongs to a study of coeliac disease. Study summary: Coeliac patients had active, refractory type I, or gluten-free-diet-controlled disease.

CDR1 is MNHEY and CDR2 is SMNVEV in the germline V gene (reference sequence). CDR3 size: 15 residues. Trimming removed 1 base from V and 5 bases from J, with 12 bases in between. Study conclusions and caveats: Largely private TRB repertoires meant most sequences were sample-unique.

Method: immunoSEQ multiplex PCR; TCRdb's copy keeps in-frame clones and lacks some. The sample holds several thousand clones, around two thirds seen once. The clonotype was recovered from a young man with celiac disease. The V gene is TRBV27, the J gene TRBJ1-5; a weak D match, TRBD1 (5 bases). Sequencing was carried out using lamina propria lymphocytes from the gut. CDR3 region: CASSLWGGPYQPQHF. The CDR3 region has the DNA TGTGCCAGCAGTTTATGGGGGGGTCCATATCAGCCCCAGCATTTT.